The present TCR beta chain was sequenced within a study of technical replicates of blood from a few donors (dated by TCRdb to the late 2010s). Via the germline V gene, CDR1 is MNHNS and CDR2 SASEGT. Including the terminal cysteine and phenylalanine, the CDR3 comprises 14 residues. Only the CDR3 part of the read is kept: 42 bases, read in frame from the first base. In the case of this clone: Its antigen remains unidentified. One junction end does not reproduce the germline sequence, and a read error may be involved.

The library was built by means of the immunoSEQ multiplex PCR assay. The source is immuneACCESS, and TCRdb retained only in-frame sequences with V and J called. Part of the clones is not carried over; for the studies checked, unresolved V genes explain less than half of this, and the remainder is unexplained. In this sample the table shows 65,000 to 80,000 clones, about 92% of which occur a single time. In total, the top ten clones hold about 0.37% of the sample. The TCR was taken from a human donor in good health. Sequenced: T cells isolated from PBMCs. The rearranged chain carries TRBV6-1 and TRBJ2-5, with 9 bases matching TRBD2. CDR3 sequence: CATSRAGGQETQYF. The DNA sequence is TGTGCCACCAGTAGAGCGGGAGGCCAAGAGACCCAGTACTTC.